The 22 T cell receptor beta chains presented below share a single source sample, sequenced in a study of blood T cell repertoires in COVID-19. Profiled with immunoSEQ multiplex PCR; TCRdb holds only in-frame clones, not every one. The table shows roughly 230,000 clones, with roughly 84% occurring only once. The sample comprised peripheral blood. These receptors originate from a man aged 50 or older with active or convalescent COVID-19.

This clone has just one count. V and J are TRBV7-9 and TRBJ2-7, with 7 bases aligning to TRBD2. The V segment lost 10 bases and the J segment 3 bases; nucleotides outside the gene matches: 9. Germline V gene data show CDR1 as SEHNR and CDR2 as FQNEAQ (reference sequence). The CDR3 is 13 amino acids. The CDR3 here is CANVGDYHYEQYF. The DNA for the CDR3 is TGTGCCAATGTTGGGGACTACCACTACGAGCAGTACTTC.

The chain combines TRBV7-8 with TRBJ1-5, with unresolved D. The CDR3 loop spans 15 amino acids. Trimming cost V 0 bases and J 6 bases, with 12 bases left between them. Germline V gives CDR1 SGHVS, CDR2 FQNEAQ. The CDR3 is CASSLALLGSQPQHF. CDR3 DNA sequence: TGTGCCAGCAGCTTAGCCCTACTGGGGAGTCAGCCCCAGCATTTT. Based on the CDR3 plus reference TRBV7-8 and TRBJ1-5, the full variable domain is GAGVSQSPRYKVAKRGQDVALRCDPISGHVSLFWYQQALGQGPEFLTYFQNEAQLDKSGLPSDRFFAERPEGSVSTLKIQRTQQEDSAVYLCASSLALLGSQPQHFGDGTRLSIL.

The chain recombines TRBV27 with TRBJ1-2, with 7 bases lining up with TRBD1. The length of the CDR3 is 12 residues. Germline V gene data show CDR1 as MNHEY and CDR2 as SMNVEV (reference sequence). Losses at the gene ends were 5 bases for V and 10 bases for J; bases not matched to a gene: 7. The CDR3 coding sequence is TGTGCCAGCAGTCCAGAGACAGGGATCTACACCTTC. It yields the protein CASSPETGIYTF.

CDR3 region: CATSDTTYQETQYF. In DNA, the CDR3 is TGTGCCACCAGCGACACAACGTACCAAGAGACCCAGTACTTC. This rearrangement joins TRBV15 to TRBJ2-5, with D unclear. CDR1 is LNHNV, CDR2 YYDKDF, per germline (reference sequence). The CDR3 is 14 residues long. V lost 5 bases and J lost 0, with 10 bases in between.

The chain has TRBV13 and TRBJ1-2, with TRBD1 as a possible D gene (5 bases). The CDR3 has 13 amino acids. Germline loops: CDR1 PRHDT, CDR2 FYEKMQ (reference sequence). The V end lost 7 bases, the J end lost 4 bases, and 13 bases lay between the germline ends. The CDR3 loop reads CASTPRGIYGYTF. CDR3 in DNA: TGTGCCAGCACCCCCCGGGGGATCTATGGCTACACCTTC. The whole variable domain, remainder taken from reference TRBV13 and TRBJ1-2, is AAGVIQSPRHLIKEKRETATLKCYPIPRHDTVYWYQQGPGQDPQFLISFYEKMQSDKGSIPDRFSAQQFSDYHSELNMSSLELGDSALYFCASTPRGIYGYTFGSGTRLTVV.

The chain combines TRBV27 with TRBJ2-3, with 8 bases aligning to TRBD2. This CDR3 is built from 13 residues. CDR1 MNHEY and CDR2 SMNVEV come from the germline V gene (reference sequence). J lost 1 base, V lost 7 bases, and 1 base had no gene match. This CDR3 is CASTRGGTDTQYF. The CDR3 nucleotides read TGTGCCAGCACGCGGGGGGGCACAGATACGCAGTATTTT.

The V and J genes are TRBV2 and TRBJ1-6, with 7 positions matching TRBD1. The CDR3 has 14 residues. Germline assignment: CDR1 SNHLY and CDR2 FYNNEI. V lost 4 bases, J lost 13 bases, and 10 bases stayed unmatched. The CDR3 loop reads CASSGIRGLAPLHF. The CDR3 coding sequence is TGTGCCAGCAGTGGGATAAGGGGGCTAGCGCCCCTCCACTTT.

In DNA form, the CDR3 reads TGTGCCAGCAGTTGGACTAGCGGGGGGGCCAATGAGCAGTTCTTC. As protein: CASSWTSGGANEQFF. This chain joins TRBV6-6 and TRBJ2-1; 15 bases are a match to TRBD2. The J segment lost 6 bases and the V segment lost 4 bases, leaving 1 base of the junction unmatched. The CDR3 extends over 15 amino acids. The germline gives CDR1 MNHNY, CDR2 SVGAGI (reference sequence).

For this clone: An end of the junction differs from the germline gene, which may be a read error. This chain joins TRBV28 and TRBJ2-7; 11 nucleotides line up with TRBD2. From germline, CDR1 is MDHEN and CDR2 SYDVKM. The CDR3 is 14 amino acids. This CDR3 reads CASGLAGGFYGQYF. The CDR3 DNA is TGTGCCAGCGGGCTAGCGGGGGGCTTCTACGGGCAGTACTTC.

This chain connects TRBV5-4 to TRBJ2-5; 10 nucleotides line up with TRBD2. The germline V gene encodes CDR1 SGHNT and CDR2 YYREEE (reference sequence). This CDR3 contains 15 residues. Germline trimming cut 4 bases from V and 3 bases from J; bases unmatched to any gene: 6. CDR3 coding DNA: TGTGCCAGCAGCCAGAAGCGGGGGGGCGAAGAGACCCAGTACTTC. Its translation: CASSQKRGGEETQYF.

This clone was seen just once. The chain recombines TRBV7-2 with TRBJ2-7; 7 nucleotides agree with TRBD1. The CDR3 length is 14 residues. The V gene's germline CDR1 is SGHTA and CDR2 FQGNSA. Trimming at V came to 4 bases and at J to 4 bases, leaving 7 bases not matched to a gene. The CDR3 DNA is TGTGCCAGCAGCTCAACCCGGACAGGTTACGAGCAGTACTTC. The encoded protein is CASSSTRTGYEQYF.

This rearrangement joins TRBV30 to TRBJ2-7, with 11 bases identical to TRBD1. From germline, CDR1 is GTSNPN and CDR2 SVGIG (reference sequence). This CDR3 comprises 15 residues. With V trimmed by 1 base and J by 4 bases, 6 bases remained unmatched. CDR3 sequence reads: CAWSAPGQGAYEQYF. CDR3 nucleotide sequence: TGTGCCTGGAGTGCCCCCGGACAGGGGGCTTACGAGCAGTACTTC.

The chain recombines TRBV5-4 with TRBJ2-3; D may be TRBD2 (5 bases). CDR1 SGHNT and CDR2 YYREEE come from the germline V gene (reference sequence). This CDR3 comprises 14 residues. V lost 3 bases and J lost 1, with 9 bases in between. The CDR3 protein is CASSSSGGTDTQYF. DNA for the CDR3: TGTGCCAGCAGCTCCTCCGGGGGCACAGATACGCAGTATTTT.

The chain has TRBV14 and TRBJ1-1; D not certain. Germline loops: CDR1 SGHDN, CDR2 FVKESK. The CDR3 is 11 amino acids. The germline V and J ends were trimmed by 5 bases and 2 bases, with 3 bases remaining between them. CDR3 sequence: CASSVNTEAFF. The DNA of the CDR3 is TGTGCCAGCAGCGTAAACACTGAAGCTTTCTTT.

This clone was seen at least ten times. The chain carries TRBV30 and TRBJ1-2; 7 bases are a match to TRBD1. The CDR3 extends over 14 amino acids. The ends lost 3 bases at V and 4 bases at J; junction bases unmatched: 8. CDR1 and CDR2 from the germline V gene are GTSNPN and SVGIG (reference sequence). DNA of the CDR3: TGTGCCTGGAGAACACAGGGGTTTAGCTATGGCTACACCTTC. Its protein product is CAWRTQGFSYGYTF.

This chain connects TRBV10-2 to TRBJ2-6; a possible D gene is TRBD2 (5 bases). The germline V gene encodes CDR1 WSHSY and CDR2 SAAADI. V was clipped by 6 bases and J by 1 base, with 10 bases between them. The CDR3 is 15 residues long. The CDR3 loop reads CASRVSGSGANVLTF. CDR3 DNA sequence: TGCGCCAGCAGGGTCTCGGGGTCTGGGGCCAACGTCCTGACTTTC.

J is TRBJ2-7 and V is TRBV5-6; tentatively, D is TRBD1 (6 bases). Germline assignment: CDR1 SGHDT and CDR2 YYEEEE. Trimming left V 5 bases short and J 2 bases short, with 17 bases between. The CDR3 covers 15 residues. The CDR3: CASSLAGTPPYEQYF. In DNA, the CDR3 is TGTGCCAGCAGTCTTGCCGGGACACCACCCTACGAGCAGTACTTC.

This chain joins TRBV27 and TRBJ2-2, with TRBD2 identical over 12 bases. Germline CDR1 MNHEY, CDR2 SMNVEV (reference sequence). The CDR3 sequence is 15 residues long. V lost 5 bases and J lost 7; bases outside the gene matches: 5. This CDR3 is CASSVLAGGGGELFF. The CDR3 nucleotides are TGTGCCAGCAGTGTACTAGCGGGGGGCGGCGGGGAGCTGTTTTTT.

The chain recombines TRBV4-2 with TRBJ2-5; TRBD2 matches at 9 bases. The CDR3 runs 17 residues. Germline values: CDR1 LGHNA, CDR2 YNFKEQ. V was clipped by 0 bases and J by 4 bases; unmatched bases: 9. CDR3 sequence (DNA): TGTGCCAGCAGCCAAGATCGCGGCGGGGGGGCAGGAGAGACCCAGTACTTC. Residues: CASSQDRGGGAGETQYF.

In this sample, this clone turned up a few times. This chain connects TRBV15 to TRBJ1-5, with 12 bases lining up with TRBD1. The CDR3 consists of 16 residues. Trimming took 1 base from V and 6 from J; bases not matched to a gene: 4. Germline CDR1 reads LNHNV; CDR2 reads YYDKDF (reference sequence). DNA of the CDR3: TGTGCCACCAGCAGAGGCGGGACAGGGGGCTTTCAGCCCCAGCATTTT. As protein: CATSRGGTGGFQPQHF.

The chain is built from TRBV10-1 and TRBJ1-1; D gene ambiguous. Germline V gene lookup returns CDR1 WNHNN and CDR2 SYGVQD (reference sequence). This CDR3 comprises 12 residues. V shed 8 bases and J shed 3 bases, with 10 bases lying between them. The CDR3 sequence is CASCPPDTEAFF. Written as DNA, the CDR3 is TGCGCCAGCTGCCCTCCGGACACTGAAGCTTTCTTT.

This rearrangement joins TRBV14 to TRBJ1-2, with 7 bases that match TRBD1. The CDR3 covers 14 residues. V gave up 4 bases and J gave up 8 bases; unmatched junction bases: 10. Germline lookup yields CDR1 SGHDN and CDR2 FVKESK. This CDR3 reads CASSPRQGLEGYTF. CDR3 nucleotide sequence: TGTGCCAGCAGCCCTAGACAGGGTTTGGAGGGCTACACCTTC.